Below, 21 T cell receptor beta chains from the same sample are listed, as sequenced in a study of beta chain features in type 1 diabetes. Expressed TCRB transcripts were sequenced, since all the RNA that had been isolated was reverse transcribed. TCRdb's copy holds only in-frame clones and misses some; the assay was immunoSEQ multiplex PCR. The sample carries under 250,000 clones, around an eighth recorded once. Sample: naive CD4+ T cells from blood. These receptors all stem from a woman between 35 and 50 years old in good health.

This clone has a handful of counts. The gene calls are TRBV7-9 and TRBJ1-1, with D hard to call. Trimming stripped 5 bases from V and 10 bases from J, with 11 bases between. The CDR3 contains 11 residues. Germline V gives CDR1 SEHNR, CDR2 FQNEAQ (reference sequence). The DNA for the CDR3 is TGTGCCAGCAGCCTGGGTGAGGGAGCTTTCTTT. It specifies CASSLGEGAFF. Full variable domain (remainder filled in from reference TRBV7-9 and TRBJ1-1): DTGVSQNPRHKITKRGQNVTFRCDPISEHNRLYWYRQTLGQGPEFLTYFQNEAQLEKSRLLSDRFSAERPKGSFSTLEIQRTEQGDSAMYLCASSLGEGAFFGQGTRLTVV.

In nucleotides, the CDR3 is TGTGCCAGCAGCGTAGTGGGACAGCCTGAAGCTTTCTTT. Translated: CASSVVGQPEAFF. The chain carries TRBV9 and TRBJ1-1, with 7 bases lining up with TRBD1. The CDR3 covers 13 residues. CDR1 and CDR2 (germline): SGDLS, YYNGEE. V was clipped by 0 bases and J by 6 bases; unmatched bases: 2.

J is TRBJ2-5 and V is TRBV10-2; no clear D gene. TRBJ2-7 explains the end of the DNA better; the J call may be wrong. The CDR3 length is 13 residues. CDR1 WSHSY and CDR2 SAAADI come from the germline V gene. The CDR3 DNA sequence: TGCGCCAGCAGTGGAGTCAAATCCTACGAGCAGTACTTC. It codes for CASSGVKSYEQYF.

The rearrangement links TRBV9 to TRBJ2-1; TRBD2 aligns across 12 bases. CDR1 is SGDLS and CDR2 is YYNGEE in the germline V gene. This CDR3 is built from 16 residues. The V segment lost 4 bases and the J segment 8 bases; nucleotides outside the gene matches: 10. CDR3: CASSLTLAGGPDEQFF. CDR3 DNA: TGTGCCAGCAGCCTCACCCTAGCGGGGGGGCCTGATGAGCAGTTCTTC.

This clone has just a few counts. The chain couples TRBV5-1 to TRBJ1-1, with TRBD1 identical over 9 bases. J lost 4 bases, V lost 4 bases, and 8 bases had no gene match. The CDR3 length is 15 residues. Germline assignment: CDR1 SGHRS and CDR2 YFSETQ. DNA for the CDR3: TGCGCCAGCAGCCGCCCGGGACAGGGCTTCACTGAAGCTTTCTTT. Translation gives CASSRPGQGFTEAFF.

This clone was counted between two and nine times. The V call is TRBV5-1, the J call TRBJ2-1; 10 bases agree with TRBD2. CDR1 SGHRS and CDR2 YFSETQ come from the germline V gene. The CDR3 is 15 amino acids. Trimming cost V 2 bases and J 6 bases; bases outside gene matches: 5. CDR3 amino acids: CASSLAGGPGNEQFF. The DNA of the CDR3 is TGCGCCAGCAGCTTAGCGGGGGGGCCAGGCAATGAGCAGTTCTTC.

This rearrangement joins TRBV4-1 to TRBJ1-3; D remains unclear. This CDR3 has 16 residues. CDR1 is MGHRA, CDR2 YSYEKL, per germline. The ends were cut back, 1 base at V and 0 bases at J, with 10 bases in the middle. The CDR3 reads CASSQGDLVSGNTIYF. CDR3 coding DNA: TGCGCCAGCAGCCAAGGCGATCTGGTCTCTGGAAACACCATATATTTT.

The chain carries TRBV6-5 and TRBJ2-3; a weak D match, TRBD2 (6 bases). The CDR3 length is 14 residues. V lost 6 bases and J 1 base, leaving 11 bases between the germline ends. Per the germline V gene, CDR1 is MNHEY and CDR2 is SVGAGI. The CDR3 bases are TGTGCCAGCAGGCCCGGGAGTCGCACAGATACGCAGTATTTT. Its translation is CASRPGSRTDTQYF.

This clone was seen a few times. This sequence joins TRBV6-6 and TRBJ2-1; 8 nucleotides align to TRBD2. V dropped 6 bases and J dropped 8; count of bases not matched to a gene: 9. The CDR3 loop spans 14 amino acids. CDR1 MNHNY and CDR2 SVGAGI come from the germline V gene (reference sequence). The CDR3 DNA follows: TGTGCCAGCAGCCACAGCGGGGGCACCTATGAGCAGTTCTTC. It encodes CASSHSGGTYEQFF.

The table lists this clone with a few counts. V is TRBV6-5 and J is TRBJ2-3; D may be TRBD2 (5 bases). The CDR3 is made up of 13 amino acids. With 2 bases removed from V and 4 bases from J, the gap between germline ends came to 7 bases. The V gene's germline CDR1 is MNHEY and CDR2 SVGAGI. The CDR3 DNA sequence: TGTGCCAGCAGTTACACTAGGGCAGATACGCAGTATTTT. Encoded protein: CASSYTRADTQYF.

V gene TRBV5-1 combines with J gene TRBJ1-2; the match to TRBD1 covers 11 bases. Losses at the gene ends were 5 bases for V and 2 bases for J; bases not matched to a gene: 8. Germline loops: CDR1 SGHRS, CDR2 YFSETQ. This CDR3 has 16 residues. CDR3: CASSPRTGGDNYGYTF. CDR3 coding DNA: TGCGCCAGCAGTCCCAGGACAGGGGGCGACAACTATGGCTACACCTTC.

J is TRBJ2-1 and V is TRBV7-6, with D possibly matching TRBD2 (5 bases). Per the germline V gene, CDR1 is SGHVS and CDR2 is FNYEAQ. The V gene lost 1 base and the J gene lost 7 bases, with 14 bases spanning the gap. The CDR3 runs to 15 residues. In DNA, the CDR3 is TGTGCCAGCAGCTTAGTGGTCCTAGCTTGGAATGAGCAGTTCTTC. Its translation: CASSLVVLAWNEQFF.

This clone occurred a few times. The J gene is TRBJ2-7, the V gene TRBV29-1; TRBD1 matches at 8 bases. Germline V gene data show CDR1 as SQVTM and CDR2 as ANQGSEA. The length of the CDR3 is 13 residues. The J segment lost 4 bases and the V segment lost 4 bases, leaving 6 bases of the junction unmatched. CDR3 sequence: CSVGQGTGYEQYF. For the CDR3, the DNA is TGCAGCGTTGGACAGGGGACGGGATACGAGCAGTACTTC.

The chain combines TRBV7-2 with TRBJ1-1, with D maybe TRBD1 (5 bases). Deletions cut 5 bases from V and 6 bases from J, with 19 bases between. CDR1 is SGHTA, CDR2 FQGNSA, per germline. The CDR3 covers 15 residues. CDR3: CASSGAAGGVAEAFF. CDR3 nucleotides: TGTGCCAGCAGCGGCGCGGCGGGAGGGGTCGCTGAAGCTTTCTTT.

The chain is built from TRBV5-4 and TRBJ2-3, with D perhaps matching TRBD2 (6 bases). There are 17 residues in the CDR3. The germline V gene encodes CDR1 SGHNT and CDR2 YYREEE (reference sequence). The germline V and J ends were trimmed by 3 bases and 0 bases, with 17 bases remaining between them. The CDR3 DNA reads TGTGCCAGCAGCTGGACCCGAGGGAGCGGGAGCACAGATACGCAGTATTTT. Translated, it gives CASSWTRGSGSTDTQYF.

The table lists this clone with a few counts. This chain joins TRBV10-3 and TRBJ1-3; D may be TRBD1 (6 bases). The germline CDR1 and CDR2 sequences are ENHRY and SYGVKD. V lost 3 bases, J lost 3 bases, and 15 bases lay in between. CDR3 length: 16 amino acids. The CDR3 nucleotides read TGTGCCATCAGTGATGGGGGGGCAGTAATTGGAAACACCATATATTTT. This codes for CAISDGGAVIGNTIYF.

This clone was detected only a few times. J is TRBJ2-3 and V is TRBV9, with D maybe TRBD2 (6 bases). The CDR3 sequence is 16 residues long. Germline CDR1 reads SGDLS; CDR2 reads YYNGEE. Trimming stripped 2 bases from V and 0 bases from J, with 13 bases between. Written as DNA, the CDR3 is TGTGCCAGCAGCGTCCAGGCGGGGCGCAGCACAGATACGCAGTATTTT. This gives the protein CASSVQAGRSTDTQYF. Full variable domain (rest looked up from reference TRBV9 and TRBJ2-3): DSGVTQTPKHLITATGQRVTLRCSPRSGDLSVYWYQQSLDQGLQFLIQYYNGEERAKGNILERFSAQQFPDLHSELNLSSLELGDSALYFCASSVQAGRSTDTQYFGPGTRLTVL.

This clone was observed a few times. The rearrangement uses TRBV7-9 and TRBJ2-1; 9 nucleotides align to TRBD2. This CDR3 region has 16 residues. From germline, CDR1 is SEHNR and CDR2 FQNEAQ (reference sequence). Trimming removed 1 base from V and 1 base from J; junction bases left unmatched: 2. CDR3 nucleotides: TGTGCCAGCAGCTTAGGACTAGCGGATTCCTACAATGAGCAGTTCTTC. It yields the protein CASSLGLADSYNEQFF.

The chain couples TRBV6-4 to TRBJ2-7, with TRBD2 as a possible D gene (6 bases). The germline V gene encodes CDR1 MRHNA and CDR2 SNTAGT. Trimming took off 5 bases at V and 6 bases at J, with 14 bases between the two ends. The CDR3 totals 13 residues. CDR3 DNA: TGTGCCAGCAGTCCGGAAGTGGGGGGCGAGCAGTACTTC. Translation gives CASSPEVGGEQYF.

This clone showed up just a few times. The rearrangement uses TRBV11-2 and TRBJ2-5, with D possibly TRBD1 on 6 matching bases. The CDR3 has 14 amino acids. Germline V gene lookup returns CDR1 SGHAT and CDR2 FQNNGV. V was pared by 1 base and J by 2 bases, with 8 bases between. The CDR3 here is CASSLGTAQETQYF. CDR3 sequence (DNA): TGTGCCAGCAGCTTAGGGACAGCTCAAGAGACCCAGTACTTC. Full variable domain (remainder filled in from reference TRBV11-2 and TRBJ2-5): EAGVAQSPRYKIIEKRQSVAFWCNPISGHATLYWYQQILGQGPKLLIQFQNNGVVDDSQLPKDRFSAERLKGVDSTLKIQPAKLEDSAVYLCASSLGTAQETQYFGPGTRLLVL.

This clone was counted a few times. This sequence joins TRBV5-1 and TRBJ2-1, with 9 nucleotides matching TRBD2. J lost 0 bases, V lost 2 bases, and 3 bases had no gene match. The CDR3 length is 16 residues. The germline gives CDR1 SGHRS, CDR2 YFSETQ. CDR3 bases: TGCGCCAGCAGCTTCGCAGCGGGGGGCTCCTACAATGAGCAGTTCTTC. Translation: CASSFAAGGSYNEQFF.